Included here is one T cell receptor beta chain sequence, with context. Its specificity is not known. This entry comes from a study of T cell responses to AZD1222 COVID-19 vaccine. Study results and caveats: Seropositive AZD1222 recipients at baseline numbered only five to seven.

Clones were sequenced by immunoSEQ multiplex PCR, and TCRdb holds only the in-frame ones, with some missing. The data hold about 44,000 clones, with roughly 80% observed a single time. Germline assignment: CDR1 LGHNT and CDR2 FRNRAP. With 0 bases clipped from V and 9 bases from J, the junction kept 6 bases outside the gene matches. The CDR3 runs 15 residues. The sequence came from an adult in good health. The material was peripheral blood, obtained on day 0 of AZD1222 vaccination. The chain is built from TRBV12-5 and TRBJ2-2; 8 bases map to TRBD2. The CDR3 loop is CASGLVPERGRELFF. The CDR3 DNA is TGTGCTAGTGGTTTGGTACCCGAGCGGGGGCGGGAGCTGTTTTTT.